Presented here are 27 T cell receptor beta chains from one specimen sequenced in a study of blood T cells in healthy people across ages. The second PCR ran roughly 7 to 11 cycles with a sample-barcoded 5' primer and J-beta primers. TCRdb passed the 5' RACE reads through MiXCR, listing each CDR3 protein once. Among roughly 680,000 distinct CDR3 sequences listed, approximately 21% were seen once. Sequenced: blood. The source of these receptors is an older man in good health.

This clonotype came up a few times. The DNA for the CDR3 is TGTGCCAGCAGTTTTATTGCGGGGGAGAAATCCTACGAGCAGTACTTC. This gives the protein CASSFIAGEKSYEQYF. The rearrangement uses TRBV28 and TRBJ2-7; 7 bases align to TRBD2. This CDR3 is 16 amino acids long. The germline V gene encodes CDR1 MDHEN and CDR2 SYDVKM. With 3 bases clipped from V and 1 base from J, the junction kept 9 bases outside the gene matches.

The rearrangement joins TRBV20-1 to TRBJ2-7; D is possibly TRBD1 or TRBD2 (5 bases each). Germline CDR1 DFQATT, CDR2 SNEGSKA (reference sequence). The CDR3 spans 15 residues. Trimming left V 0 bases short and J 1 base short, with 13 bases between. The CDR3 protein is CSARDPEGPSYEQYF. The CDR3 DNA reads as TGCAGTGCTAGAGATCCCGAGGGGCCTTCCTACGAGCAGTACTTC.

This clonotype occurred many times. The chain uses TRBV29-1 and TRBJ1-1; no reliable D call. The V end lost 3 bases, the J end lost 0 bases, and 5 bases lay between the germline ends. In germline, CDR1 is SQVTM, CDR2 ANQGSEA. The CDR3 has 12 residues. The CDR3, as DNA: TGCAGCGTTGACCCATTGAACACTGAAGCTTTCTTT. It codes for CSVDPLNTEAFF. Using reference TRBV29-1 and TRBJ1-1 for the parts outside the CDR3, the full variable domain is SAVISQKPSRDICQRGTSLTIQCQVDSQVTMMFWYRQQPGQSLTLIATANQGSEATYESGFVIDKFPISRPNLTFSTLTVSNMSPEDSSIYLCSVDPLNTEAFFGQGTRLTVV.

There are a few counts of this clonotype. The chain couples TRBV20-1 to TRBJ2-1, with 15 bases aligning to TRBD2. The CDR3 extends over 19 amino acids. Trimming took 0 bases from V and 1 from J; bases not matched to a gene: 7. Germline CDR1 is DFQATT and CDR2 is SNEGSKA (reference sequence). The CDR3 here is CSARDGTSGRIGSYNEQFF. In DNA, the CDR3 is TGCAGTGCTAGAGATGGGACTAGCGGGAGGATAGGATCCTACAATGAGCAGTTCTTC.

The rearrangement uses TRBV11-2 and TRBJ2-1, with D unresolved. CDR3 length: 16 amino acids. V lost 5 bases to trimming and J lost 1 base, with 15 bases between them. From germline, CDR1 is SGHAT and CDR2 FQNNGV. The CDR3 is CASSHWRSGSYNEQFF. The CDR3 nucleotides are TGTGCCAGCAGCCACTGGCGGTCCGGATCCTACAATGAGCAGTTCTTC.

The table lists this clonotype with a few counts. The chain couples TRBV6-1 to TRBJ2-7; no clear D gene. V was cut by 2 bases and J by 5 bases, with 7 bases left in between. The CDR3 spans 12 residues. The germline V gene has CDR1 MNHNS and CDR2 SASEGT. The CDR3 nucleotides read TGTGCCAGCAGTGAATACGGAGACGAGCAGTACTTC. Its translation is CASSEYGDEQYF.

The chain links TRBV3-1 to TRBJ2-3; the match to TRBD2 covers 15 bases. CDR3 size: 19 residues. After removal of 1 base from V and 1 base from J, the junction contained 6 bases not matched to a gene. CDR1 LGHDT and CDR2 YNNKEL come from the germline V gene (reference sequence). CDR3 nucleotides: TGTGCCAGCAGCCAAGGGGGACTAGCGGGAGGAAGTCGCACAGATACGCAGTATTTT. Its translation is CASSQGGLAGGSRTDTQYF.

This clonotype was recorded a few times. The genes are TRBV27 and TRBJ2-1, with D uncertain. Germline V gene data show CDR1 as MNHEY and CDR2 as SMNVEV (reference sequence). The CDR3 contains 17 residues. The V gene lost 2 bases and the J gene lost 0 bases, with 14 bases spanning the gap. The CDR3 region is CASSLLPTLSSYNEQFF. CDR3 in DNA: TGTGCCAGCAGTTTACTCCCTACTCTTAGCTCCTACAATGAGCAGTTCTTC.

This clonotype was observed a handful of times. The gene calls are TRBV6-5 and TRBJ2-5; the D is unclear. V was trimmed by 4 bases and J by 1 base, leaving 10 bases between them. Per germline, CDR1 MNHEY and CDR2 SVGAGI. This CDR3 spans 14 amino acids. The CDR3 sequence is CASSCFGAQETQYF. CDR3 sequence (DNA): TGTGCCAGCAGTTGCTTCGGAGCCCAAGAGACCCAGTACTTC.

The CDR3 DNA reads TGTGCCAGCAGCGACAATATGGAAGACGAAGCTTTCTTT. It translates to CASSDNMEDEAFF. This chain connects TRBV12-3 or TRBV12-4 to TRBJ1-1; no clear D gene. CDR3 length: 13 residues. V was clipped by 6 bases and J by 8 bases, with 16 bases between them.

This clonotype is a singleton in its sample. The chain has TRBV12-3 or TRBV12-4 and TRBJ1-2, with TRBD1 matching over 7 bases. The V gene end was trimmed by 3 bases and the J gene end by 8 bases; junction bases not matched to a gene: 6. The CDR3 runs to 13 residues. The CDR3 DNA is TGTGCCAGCAGTTTCGGGACAGTCACCGGCTACACCTTC. Residues: CASSFGTVTGYTF.

This sequence joins TRBV11-2 and TRBJ2-7; D unresolved. Germline loops: CDR1 SGHAT, CDR2 FQNNGV. The length of the CDR3 is 14 residues. V shed 0 bases and J shed 2 bases, with 8 bases lying between them. The CDR3 region is CASSLDHFTYEQYF. The CDR3 DNA sequence: TGTGCCAGCAGCTTAGATCATTTTACCTACGAGCAGTACTTC.

The chain has TRBV5-6 and TRBJ2-3, with D unresolved. Trimming cost V 2 bases and J 2 bases, with 9 bases left between them. Germline assignment: CDR1 SGHDT and CDR2 YYEEEE. This CDR3 has 14 amino acids. This CDR3 reads CASSFTRNTDTQYF. CDR3 nucleotides: TGTGCCAGCAGCTTTACCCGTAACACAGATACGCAGTATTTT.

Only a few counts were recorded for this clonotype. The V call is TRBV20-1, the J call TRBJ2-5; TRBD1 might be the D (6 bases). Germline-derived CDR1 and CDR2 are DFQATT and SNEGSKA (reference sequence). This CDR3 has 12 residues. CDR3: CLGATRTETQYF. CDR3 sequence (DNA): TGCCTGGGGGCGACCCGAACGGAGACCCAGTACTTC.

The chain recombines TRBV7-2 with TRBJ2-7; 9 bases align to TRBD2. Germline assignment: CDR1 SGHTA and CDR2 FQGNSA. V lost 1 base to trimming and J lost 3 bases; unmatched junction nucleotides: 1. This CDR3 comprises 14 residues. CDR3 DNA: TGTGCCAGCAGCTTAGAAGCGGGGGGCTACGAGCAGTACTTC. Its protein product is CASSLEAGGYEQYF. The variable domain in full, with the rest retrieved from reference TRBV7-2 and TRBJ2-7, is GAGVSQSPSNKVTEKGKDVELRCDPISGHTALYWYRQSLGQGLEFLIYFQGNSAPDKSGLPSDRFSAERTGGSVSTLTIQRTQQEDSAVYLCASSLEAGGYEQYFGPGTRLTVT.

This clonotype has more than one count but fewer than ten. The V and J genes are TRBV12-3 or TRBV12-4 and TRBJ2-7; no definite D call. The CDR3 is 17 residues long. Trimming removed 2 bases at V and 5 bases at J, with 22 bases between. CDR3 loop: CASSLYSPDGIGNEQYF. CDR3 DNA: TGTGCCAGCAGTTTATACTCCCCTGATGGGATTGGGAACGAGCAGTACTTC.

The chain links TRBV28 to TRBJ2-5; D tentatively fits TRBD1 or TRBD2 (5 bases each). The end of the DNA fits TRBJ2-7 better, so the J call may be wrong. The length of the CDR3 is 14 residues. From germline, CDR1 is MDHEN and CDR2 SYDVKM. The CDR3 protein is CASSTPRDPNEQYF. CDR3 nucleotides: TGTGCCAGCAGCACCCCCCGGGACCCAAACGAGCAGTACTTC.

The chain is built from TRBV16 and TRBJ1-5; TRBD1 aligns across 8 bases. Germline CDR1 KGHSY, CDR2 FQNENV. Trimming removed 2 bases from V and 7 bases from J; junction bases left unmatched: 10. CDR3 length: 16 amino acids. The CDR3 is CASSQGDWTGQQPQHF. CDR3 bases: TGTGCCAGCAGCCAAGGGGACTGGACAGGGCAGCAGCCCCAGCATTTT.

The sample holds a few counts of this clonotype. This chain links TRBV20-1 with TRBJ2-4; D is undetermined. Germline assignment: CDR1 DFQATT and CDR2 SNEGSKA (reference sequence). Trimming shortened V by 2 bases and J by 10 bases, and 12 bases separated the two germline ends. The CDR3 is 12 amino acids. CDR3: CSARFSGGIQYF. DNA of the CDR3: TGCAGTGCTAGATTTTCTGGCGGAATTCAGTACTTC.

This clonotype was found a few times. V is TRBV5-1 and J is TRBJ1-5; TRBD1 agrees at 11 bases. Germline V gene sequence: CDR1 SGHRS, CDR2 YFSETQ. The CDR3 loop spans 15 amino acids. The ends lost 4 bases at V and 4 bases at J; junction bases unmatched: 4. CDR3 sequence reads: CASSDGQGANQPQHF. CDR3 in DNA: TGCGCCAGCAGCGACGGACAGGGGGCGAATCAGCCCCAGCATTTT. The full variable domain, completed using reference TRBV5-1 and TRBJ1-5, is KAGVTQTPRYLIKTRGQQVTLSCSPISGHRSVSWYQQTPGQGLQFLFEYFSETQRNKGNFPGRFSGRQFSNSRSEMNVSTLELGDSALYLCASSDGQGANQPQHFGDGTRLSIL.

This chain uses TRBV3-1 with TRBJ2-5, with D perhaps TRBD2 (5 bases). Germline CDR1 is LGHDT and CDR2 is YNNKEL (reference sequence). The CDR3 covers 14 residues. V lost 4 bases and J lost 2, with 11 bases in between. CDR3 bases: TGTGCCAGCAGCCGAGCAGCGGTACAAGAGACCCAGTACTTC. Amino acid sequence: CASSRAAVQETQYF.

This clonotype was seen only a few times. CDR3 in amino acids: CASSLGAAAYNEQFF. DNA for the CDR3: TGTGCCAGCAGCTTAGGTGCTGCGGCCTACAATGAGCAGTTCTTC. The genes are TRBV5-4 and TRBJ2-1; D is uncertain. Germline CDR1 SGHNT, CDR2 YYREEE (reference sequence). Trimming pared 2 bases from V and 2 bases from J, leaving 11 bases between. The CDR3 runs to 15 residues.

A remark on this clonotype: This could be a read error, since a much larger clone is one nucleotide away. The gene calls are TRBV12-3 or TRBV12-4 and TRBJ2-4; D is possibly TRBD1 or TRBD2 (5 bases each). The CDR3 runs 14 residues. Trimming stripped 6 bases from V and 0 bases from J, with 9 bases between. CDR3 in DNA: TGTGCCAGCAGCCTGGGACCAGCCAAAAACATTCAGTACTTC. Encoded protein: CASSLGPAKNIQYF.

The J gene is TRBJ2-5, the V gene TRBV20-1, with D maybe TRBD2 (6 bases). In germline, CDR1 is DFQATT, CDR2 SNEGSKA (reference sequence). V was trimmed by 3 bases and J by 2 bases, leaving 13 bases between them. The CDR3 sequence is 14 residues long. In DNA, the CDR3 is TGCAGTGCTAGGGTCGGGAGCGGGCAAGAGACCCAGTACTTC. This sequence encodes CSARVGSGQETQYF.

J is TRBJ2-5 and V is TRBV15; no reliable D call. The J call may be mistaken, given a closer DNA end match to TRBJ2-7. The CDR3 length is 13 residues. Germline CDR1 is LNHNV and CDR2 is YYDKDF (reference sequence). The CDR3 DNA is TGTGCCACCAGCAGAGATCCCTCCTACGAGCAGTACTTC. This translates into CATSRDPSYEQYF.

This clonotype was counted a few times. The chain is built from TRBV7-9 and TRBJ2-1; TRBD1 matches at 10 bases. The J call may be faulty, since TRBJ2-5 better matches the DNA end. Germline V CDR1 and CDR2: SEHNR, FQNEAQ (reference sequence). The CDR3 runs 15 residues. As DNA, the CDR3 is TGTGCCAGCAGCTTAGCGGAGACAGGGGGCGAGACCCAGTACTTC. Its protein is CASSLAETGGETQYF.

The chain combines TRBV3-1 with TRBJ1-4; D is undetermined. V lost 0 bases and J lost 11, with 7 bases in between. The CDR3 is 12 residues long. Germline loops: CDR1 LGHDT, CDR2 YNNKEL (reference sequence). CDR3 nucleotide sequence: TGTGCCAGCAGCCAAGATTGGCAGAAACTGTTTTTT. Residues: CASSQDWQKLFF.